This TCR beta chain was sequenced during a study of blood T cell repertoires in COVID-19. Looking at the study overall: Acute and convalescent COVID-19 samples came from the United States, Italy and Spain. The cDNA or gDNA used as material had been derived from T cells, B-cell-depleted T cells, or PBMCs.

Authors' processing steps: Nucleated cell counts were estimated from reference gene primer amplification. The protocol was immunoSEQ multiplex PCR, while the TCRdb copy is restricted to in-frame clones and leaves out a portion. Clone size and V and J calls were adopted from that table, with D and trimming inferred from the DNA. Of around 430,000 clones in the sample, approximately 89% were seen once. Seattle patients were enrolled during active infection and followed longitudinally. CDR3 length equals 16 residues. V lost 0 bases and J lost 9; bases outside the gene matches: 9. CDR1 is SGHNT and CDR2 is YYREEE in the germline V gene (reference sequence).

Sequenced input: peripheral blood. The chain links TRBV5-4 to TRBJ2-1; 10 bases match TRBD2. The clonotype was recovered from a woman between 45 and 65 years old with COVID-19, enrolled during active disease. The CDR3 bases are TGTGCCAGCAGCTTGGACCGAGCGGGGGGGTCTGGTGAGCAGTTCTTC. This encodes CASSLDRAGGSGEQFF.